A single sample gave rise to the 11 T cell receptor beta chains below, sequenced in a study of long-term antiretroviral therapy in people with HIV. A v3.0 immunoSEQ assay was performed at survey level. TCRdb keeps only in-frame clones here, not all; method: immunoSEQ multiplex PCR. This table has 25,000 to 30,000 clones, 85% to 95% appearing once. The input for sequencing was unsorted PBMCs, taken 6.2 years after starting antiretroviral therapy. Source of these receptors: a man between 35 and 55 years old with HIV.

In DNA form, the CDR3 reads TGTGCCAGCAGCTCACAGGGCCGAACTGAAGCTTTCTTT. It yields the protein CASSSQGRTEAFF. The V gene is TRBV11-3, the J gene TRBJ1-1; tentatively, D is TRBD1 (6 bases). The CDR3 loop spans 13 amino acids. Looked up from germline, CDR1 is SGHNT and CDR2 is YENEEA. V was trimmed by 4 bases and J by 5 bases, leaving 11 bases between them.

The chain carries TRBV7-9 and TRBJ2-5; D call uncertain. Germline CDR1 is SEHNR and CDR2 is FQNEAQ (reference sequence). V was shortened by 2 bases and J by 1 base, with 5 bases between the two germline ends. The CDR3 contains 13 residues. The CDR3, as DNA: TGTGCCAGCAGCTTACAGGTCCAAGAGACCCAGTACTTC. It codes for CASSLQVQETQYF.

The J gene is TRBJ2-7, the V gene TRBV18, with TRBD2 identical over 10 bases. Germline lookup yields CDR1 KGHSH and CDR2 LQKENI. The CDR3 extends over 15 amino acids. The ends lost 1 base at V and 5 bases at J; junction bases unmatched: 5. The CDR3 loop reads CASSPRLAGVNEQYF. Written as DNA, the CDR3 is TGTGCCAGCTCACCACGGCTAGCGGGAGTGAACGAGCAGTACTTC.

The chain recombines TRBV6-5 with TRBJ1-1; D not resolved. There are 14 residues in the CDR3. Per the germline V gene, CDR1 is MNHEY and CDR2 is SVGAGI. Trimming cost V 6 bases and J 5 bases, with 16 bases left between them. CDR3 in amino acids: CASSQDPGRTEAFF. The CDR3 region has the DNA TGTGCCAGCAGCCAGGACCCGGGCAGGACTGAAGCTTTCTTT.

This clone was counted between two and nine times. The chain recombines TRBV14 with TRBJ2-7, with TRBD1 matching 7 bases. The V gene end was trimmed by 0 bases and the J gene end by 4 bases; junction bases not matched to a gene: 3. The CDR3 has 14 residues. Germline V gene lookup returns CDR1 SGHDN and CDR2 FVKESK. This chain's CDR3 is CASSQETGWYEQYF. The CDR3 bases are TGTGCCAGCAGCCAAGAGACAGGGTGGTACGAGCAGTACTTC.

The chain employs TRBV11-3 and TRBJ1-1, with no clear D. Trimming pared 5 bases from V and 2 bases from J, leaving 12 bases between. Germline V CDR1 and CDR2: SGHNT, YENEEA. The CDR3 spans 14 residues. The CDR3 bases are TGTGCCAGCAGCACCGGAGTTGGCAACACTGAAGCTTTCTTT. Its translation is CASSTGVGNTEAFF.

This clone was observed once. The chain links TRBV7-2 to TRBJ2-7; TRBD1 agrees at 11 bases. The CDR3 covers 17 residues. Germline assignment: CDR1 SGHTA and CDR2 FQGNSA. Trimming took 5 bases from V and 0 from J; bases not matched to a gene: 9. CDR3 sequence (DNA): TGTGCCAGCAGCAAGATCGGACAGGGGGCTAACTCCTACGAGCAGTACTTC. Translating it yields CASSKIGQGANSYEQYF.

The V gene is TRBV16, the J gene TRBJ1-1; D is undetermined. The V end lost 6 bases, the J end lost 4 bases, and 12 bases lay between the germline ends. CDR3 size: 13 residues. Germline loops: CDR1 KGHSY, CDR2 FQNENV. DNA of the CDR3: TGTGCCAGCAGTCACGGATCGAGCACTGAAGCTTTCTTT. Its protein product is CASSHGSSTEAFF. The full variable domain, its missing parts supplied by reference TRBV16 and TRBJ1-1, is GEEVAQTPKHLVRGEGQKAKLYCAPIKGHSYVFWYQQVLKNEFKFLISFQNENVFDETGMPKERFSAKCLPNSPCSLEIQATKLEDSAVYFCASSHGSSTEAFFGQGTRLTVV.

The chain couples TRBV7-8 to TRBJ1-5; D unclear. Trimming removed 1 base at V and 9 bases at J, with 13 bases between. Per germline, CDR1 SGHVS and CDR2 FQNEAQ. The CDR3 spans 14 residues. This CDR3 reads CASSLETAMGPQHF. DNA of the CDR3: TGTGCCAGCAGCTTAGAAACAGCCATGGGGCCCCAGCATTTT.

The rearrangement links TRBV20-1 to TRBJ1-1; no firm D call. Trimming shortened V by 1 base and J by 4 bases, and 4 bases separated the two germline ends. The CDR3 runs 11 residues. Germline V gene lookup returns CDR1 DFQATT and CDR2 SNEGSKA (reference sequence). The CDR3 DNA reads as TGCAGTGCTAGAGGAGTCACTGAAGCTTTCTTT. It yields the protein CSARGVTEAFF.

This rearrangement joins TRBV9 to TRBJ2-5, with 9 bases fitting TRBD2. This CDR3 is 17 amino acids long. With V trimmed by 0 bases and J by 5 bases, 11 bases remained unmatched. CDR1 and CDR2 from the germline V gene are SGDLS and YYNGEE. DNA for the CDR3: TGTGCCAGCAGCGTAGGAACAGCGGGGGGCCGCTCGGAGACCCAGTACTTC. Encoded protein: CASSVGTAGGRSETQYF.